A selection of T cell receptor beta chains follows, all from one sample in a study of shared clonotypes between healthy human individuals. TCRdb's copy holds only in-frame clones and misses some; the assay was immunoSEQ multiplex PCR. The sample holds 330,000 or so clones, over 65% seen once. The sample comprised memory CD4+ T cells sorted from blood. The receptor source for this set is a man between 25 and 39 years old in good health. Each CDR3 is given with its conserved first and last residue. Fields, in order: J gene, V gene, clone size, D gene, CDR3 protein, CDR3 DNA. A D gene is named only where the DNA matches it firmly. Not all rows give a size; the values are once, few, many and, for expanded clones, a class.

j_call: TRBJ1-5; v_call: TRBV28; clone_size: NA; d_call: NA; cdr3_aa: CAWGGNQPQHF; cdr3_nt: TGTGCTTGGGGGGGCAATCAGCCCCAGCATTTT
j_call: TRBJ2-1; v_call: TRBV11-2; clone_size: once; d_call: NA; cdr3_aa: CASSSPGLPVGNEQFF; cdr3_nt: TGTGCCAGCAGCTCTCCGGGACTCCCGGTCGGGAATGAGCAGTTCTTC
j_call: TRBJ2-1; v_call: TRBV19; clone_size: few; d_call: NA; cdr3_aa: CASSIAHGGVPNEQFF; cdr3_nt: TGTGCCAGTAGTATAGCCCACGGCGGGGTACCCAATGAGCAGTTCTTC
j_call: TRBJ2-5; v_call: TRBV11-2; clone_size: NA; d_call: TRBD2; cdr3_aa: CASSKGGLAGMETQYF; cdr3_nt: TGTGCCAGCAGCAAAGGGGGACTAGCGGGAATGGAGACCCAGTACTTC
j_call: TRBJ1-3; v_call: TRBV29-1; clone_size: NA; d_call: NA; cdr3_aa: CSGRDPGNTIYF; cdr3_nt: TGCAGCGGCCGGGACCCCGGAAACACCATATATTTT
j_call: TRBJ1-2; v_call: TRBV6-1; clone_size: few; d_call: TRBD1; cdr3_aa: CASSEITGGDYGYTF; cdr3_nt: TGTGCCAGCAGTGAAATCACAGGGGGCGACTATGGCTACACCTTC
j_call: TRBJ2-7; v_call: TRBV11-2; clone_size: NA; d_call: NA; cdr3_aa: CASSFPQLQQYF; cdr3_nt: TGTGCCAGCAGCTTTCCCCAATTACAGCAGTACTTC
j_call: TRBJ2-1; v_call: TRBV30; clone_size: NA; d_call: TRBD2; cdr3_aa: CAWTPGGAGWQFF; cdr3_nt: TGTGCCTGGACCCCGGGGGGTGCAGGGTGGCAGTTCTTC
j_call: TRBJ2-1; v_call: TRBV9; clone_size: NA; d_call: TRBD2; cdr3_aa: CASSVGTSGIGKQFF; cdr3_nt: TGTGCCAGCAGCGTAGGGACTAGCGGGATAGGTAAGCAGTTCTTC
j_call: TRBJ2-3; v_call: TRBV28; clone_size: NA; d_call: NA; cdr3_aa: CASSLLGLGEMNTQYF; cdr3_nt: TGTGCCAGCAGCCTCCTGGGGCTAGGCGAAATGAATACGCAGTATTTT
j_call: TRBJ1-2; v_call: TRBV4-3; clone_size: NA; d_call: NA; cdr3_aa: CASSQEGRTSPYYGYTF; cdr3_nt: TGCGCCAGCAGCCAAGAAGGCAGAACCAGTCCTTACTATGGCTACACCTTC
j_call: TRBJ2-1; v_call: TRBV5-4; clone_size: NA; d_call: TRBD2; cdr3_aa: CASSLAGGPRDEQFF; cdr3_nt: TGTGCCAGCAGCTTAGCGGGAGGGCCTAGGGATGAGCAGTTCTTC
j_call: TRBJ2-1; v_call: TRBV7-2; clone_size: few; d_call: TRBD2; cdr3_aa: CASSRWSTSGRAVGNEQFF; cdr3_nt: TGTGCCAGCAGCCGGTGGAGTACTAGCGGGAGGGCCGTGGGGAATGAGCAGTTCTTC
j_call: TRBJ2-1; v_call: TRBV25-1; clone_size: NA; d_call: NA; cdr3_aa: CASNSAGSYNEQFF; cdr3_nt: TGTGCCAGCAATAGTGCGGGGTCCTACAATGAGCAGTTCTTC
j_call: TRBJ2-7; v_call: TRBV5-4; clone_size: NA; d_call: NA; cdr3_aa: CASSLGTGAAYEQYF; cdr3_nt: TGTGCCAGCAGCTTAGGGACGGGAGCAGCCTACGAGCAGTACTTC
j_call: TRBJ1-3; v_call: TRBV5-3; clone_size: NA; d_call: NA; cdr3_aa: CARSLWDKGNTIYF; cdr3_nt: TGTGCCAGAAGCTTATGGGACAAGGGAAACACCATATATTTT
j_call: TRBJ2-1; v_call: TRBV7-2; clone_size: NA; d_call: TRBD1; cdr3_aa: CASSRDRVENEQFF; cdr3_nt: TGTGCCAGCAGTAGGGACAGGGTGGAGAATGAGCAGTTCTTC
j_call: TRBJ1-4; v_call: TRBV4-3; clone_size: NA; d_call: NA; cdr3_aa: CASSQQGSTNEKLFF; cdr3_nt: TGCGCCAGCAGCCAGCAGGGGTCGACTAATGAAAAACTGTTTTTT
j_call: TRBJ2-2; v_call: TRBV15; clone_size: NA; d_call: TRBD2; cdr3_aa: CATSGGLAGPGELFF; cdr3_nt: TGTGCCACCAGCGGGGGACTAGCGGGACCCGGGGAGCTGTTTTTT
j_call: TRBJ2-1; v_call: TRBV29-1; clone_size: few; d_call: NA; cdr3_aa: CSVVRGGYEQFF; cdr3_nt: TGCAGCGTTGTTAGGGGGGGCTATGAGCAGTTCTTC
j_call: TRBJ2-1; v_call: TRBV19; clone_size: NA; d_call: TRBD2; cdr3_aa: CASSINRGRATNEQFF; cdr3_nt: TGTGCCAGTAGTATCAATCGCGGGAGGGCGACAAATGAGCAGTTCTTC
j_call: TRBJ1-4; v_call: TRBV5-1; clone_size: NA; d_call: NA; cdr3_aa: CASSLDGESGEKLFF; cdr3_nt: TGCGCCAGCAGCTTGGACGGGGAGTCCGGTGAAAAACTGTTTTTT
j_call: TRBJ1-1; v_call: TRBV7-2; clone_size: NA; d_call: NA; cdr3_aa: CASSLTPGQSEAFF; cdr3_nt: TGTGCCAGCAGCTTAACTCCGGGACAAAGTGAAGCTTTCTTT
j_call: TRBJ1-2; v_call: TRBV6-1; clone_size: NA; d_call: TRBD1; cdr3_aa: CASTLDRVGYGYTF; cdr3_nt: TGTGCCAGCACCCTGGACAGGGTTGGCTATGGCTACACCTTC
j_call: TRBJ2-1; v_call: TRBV28; clone_size: NA; d_call: NA; cdr3_aa: CASSLRGDSHLISYNEQFF; cdr3_nt: TGTGCCAGCAGTTTGAGGGGGGACTCCCATTTAATCTCCTACAATGAGCAGTTCTTC
j_call: TRBJ2-3; v_call: TRBV28; clone_size: few; d_call: TRBD1; cdr3_aa: CASSLWPRDRERTDTQYF; cdr3_nt: TGTGCCAGCAGTTTATGGCCGAGGGACAGGGAGAGGACAGATACGCAGTATTTT
j_call: TRBJ2-7; v_call: TRBV5-1; clone_size: NA; d_call: NA; cdr3_aa: CASSLSWGISYEQYF; cdr3_nt: TGCGCCAGCAGCTTGAGTTGGGGAATCTCCTACGAGCAGTACTTC
j_call: TRBJ2-3; v_call: TRBV18; clone_size: NA; d_call: TRBD1; cdr3_aa: CASSPPKGTGEDTQYF; cdr3_nt: TGTGCCAGCTCACCTCCTAAAGGGACAGGGGAGGATACGCAGTATTTT
j_call: TRBJ2-1; v_call: TRBV7-9; clone_size: NA; d_call: NA; cdr3_aa: CASSLGAGRNNEQFF; cdr3_nt: TGTGCCAGCAGCTTAGGGGCGGGCCGGAACAATGAGCAGTTCTTC
j_call: TRBJ2-7; v_call: TRBV27; clone_size: NA; d_call: TRBD1; cdr3_aa: CASRGQVSPEQYF; cdr3_nt: TGTGCCAGCAGGGGACAGGTCTCCCCGGAGCAGTACTTC
j_call: TRBJ1-4; v_call: TRBV21-1; clone_size: few; d_call: NA; cdr3_aa: CASSKGGSPNEKLFF; cdr3_nt: TGTGCCAGCAGCAAAGGAGGGTCCCCTAATGAAAAACTGTTTTTT
j_call: TRBJ2-1; v_call: TRBV27; clone_size: NA; d_call: NA; cdr3_aa: CASSRRQAAYNEQFF; cdr3_nt: TGTGCCAGCAGTCGTCGGCAGGCGGCCTACAATGAGCAGTTCTTC
j_call: TRBJ1-2; v_call: TRBV29-1; clone_size: few; d_call: NA; cdr3_aa: CSVGKGTDYGYTF; cdr3_nt: TGCAGCGTAGGAAAAGGAACAGACTATGGCTACACCTTC
j_call: TRBJ2-3; v_call: TRBV19; clone_size: NA; d_call: TRBD1; cdr3_aa: CASSIRRTGSTDTQYF; cdr3_nt: TGTGCCAGTAGTATTCGAAGGACAGGGAGCACAGATACGCAGTATTTT
j_call: TRBJ1-2; v_call: TRBV28; clone_size: NA; d_call: TRBD1; cdr3_aa: CASTKTGIYGYTF; cdr3_nt: TGTGCCAGCACCAAGACAGGGATCTATGGCTACACCTTC